A selection of T cell receptor beta chains follows, all from one sample in a study of regulatory T cells in long-lasting Graves disease. TCRdb redid the calling of the multiplex PCR reads with MiXCR, one entry per CDR3 protein. The table has about 440,000 distinct CDR3 sequences, 15% seen once. These data were likewise used in another study, on T cells in Graves' hyperthyroidism and ophthalmopathy.

Material: peripheral blood mononuclear cells (PBMCs), obtained at new diagnosis, from a patient treated with antithyroid drugs. The receptors were sampled from a woman in her thirties with Graves disease. Each CDR3 is given with its conserved first and last residue. Each record gives: clone size, D gene, J gene, V gene, CDR3 DNA, CDR3 protein. D genes are given only for firm matches. The size of a clone is reported for some rows only, either as once, few or many, or as a class for expanded clones.

few,.,TRBJ2-1,TRBV5-6,TGTGCCAGCAGCTTGGGGATAGGGAATATCCGCTCCTACAATGAGCAGTTCTTC,CASSLGIGNIRSYNEQFF
many,.,TRBJ2-5,TRBV7-3,TGTGCCAGCAGCGCTAGGACTCGAAAAGAGACCCAGTACTTC,CASSARTRKETQYF
few,.,TRBJ2-1,TRBV7-9,TGTGCCAGTGGACGGGAGAAAAACAATGAGCAGTTCTTC,CASGREKNNEQFF
.,TRBD2,TRBJ2-3,TRBV7-3,TGTGCCAGCAGCCGAAAAGCGGGAGGGCCGGGGGATACGCAGTATTTT,CASSRKAGGPGDTQYF
.,TRBD1,TRBJ2-7,TRBV14,TGTGCCAGCAGCCAAAAGGACAGGGTTTACGAGCAGTACTTC,CASSQKDRVYEQYF
.,.,TRBJ1-2,TRBV28,TGTGCCAGCAGTTTAAAAGCTAACTATGGCTACACCTTC,CASSLKANYGYTF
many,TRBD2,TRBJ2-4,TRBV3-1,TGTGCCAGCAGCCAAGAGCTAGCGGGGAGGGGCATTCAGTACTTC,CASSQELAGRGIQYF
many,.,TRBJ2-5,TRBV12-3/TRBV12-4,TGTGCCAGCAGACCCATAGGACAGAGCGGAAAAGAGACCCAGTACTTC,CASRPIGQSGKETQYF
many,TRBD2,TRBJ2-3,TRBV7-3,TGTGCCAGCGGCGCGGGAGGGCCGGCAGATACGCAGTATTTT,CASGAGGPADTQYF
many,.,TRBJ2-4,TRBV3-1,TGTGCCAGCAGCCAAGAGGAGGAATTGGTAGCCAAAAACATTCAGTACTTC,CASSQEEELVAKNIQYF
.,TRBD2,TRBJ2-3,TRBV9,TGTGCCAGCAGCGTGGGCGGGAGATTAGCAGATACGCAGTATTTT,CASSVGGRLADTQYF
many,.,TRBJ1-2,TRBV18,TGTGCCAGCTCACCACGTCCGGGGACTATGAGCTACACCTTC,CASSPRPGTMSYTF
many,.,TRBJ1-2,TRBV20-1,TGCAGTGCTAGAGATGGAGGCGGACTGCTAGACACCTTC,CSARDGGGLLDTF
many,TRBD2,TRBJ2-5,TRBV7-2,TGTGCCAGCAGCTCCGGACTAGCGGGAGGCCTGGGGGAGACCCAGTACTTC,CASSSGLAGGLGETQYF
many,.,TRBJ2-2,TRBV10-3,TGTGCCATCAGTGGGCTAGGGTTCGACACCGGGGAGCTGTTTTTT,CAISGLGFDTGELFF
many,.,TRBJ2-1,TRBV14,TGTGCCAGCAGCCAAGGGGGACTTACCGGGTACAATGAGCAGTTCTTC,CASSQGGLTGYNEQFF
few,.,TRBJ2-7,TRBV5-4,TGTGCCAGCAGCTTGGGATCCTATTCCCACGAGCAGTACTTC,CASSLGSYSHEQYF
many,TRBD2,TRBJ2-7,TRBV7-9,TGTGCCAGCAGCCCAACTAGCGGGAGGTATTACGAGCAGTACTTC,CASSPTSGRYYEQYF
few,TRBD1,TRBJ1-2,TRBV12-3/TRBV12-4,TGTGCCAGCAGCAACCCCGGACAGGGCCTTAACTATGGCTACACCTTC,CASSNPGQGLNYGYTF
many,.,TRBJ2-7,TRBV7-2,TGTGCCAGCAGCCCTCCGGGCCCCTCGGGGGAGCAGTACTTC,CASSPPGPSGEQYF
few,TRBD2,TRBJ2-5,TRBV20-1,TGCAGTGCAACGGGACTAGCGGGTCAGGAGACCCAGTACTTC,CSATGLAGQETQYF
few,TRBD2,TRBJ2-1,TRBV4-1,TGCGCCAGCAGCCAAGAGAAGGCGGGAGGGCGCAGCGAGCAGTTCTTC,CASSQEKAGGRSEQFF
.,.,TRBJ1-5,TRBV20-1,TGCAGTGCTAGAGATTTGGGTCAGCCCCAGCATTTT,CSARDLGQPQHF
.,.,TRBJ2-6,TRBV13,TGTGCCAGCAGCTTAGCGGTGGGGGGATTGGCTGGGGCCAACGTCCTGACTTTC,CASSLAVGGLAGANVLTF
many,TRBD2,TRBJ2-3,TRBV6-2/TRBV6-3,TGTGCCAGCAGACAAACTAGCGGGAGGCTCGATACGCAGTATTTT,CASRQTSGRLDTQYF
.,.,TRBJ2-7,TRBV5-1,TGCGCCAGCAGCCAGGGTCCCGACTCCTACGAGCAGTACTTC,CASSQGPDSYEQYF
few,.,TRBJ1-2,TRBV9,TGTGCCAGCAGGGATCTAGGCGGGTCCAATGGCTACACCTTC,CASRDLGGSNGYTF
.,TRBD1,TRBJ1-1,TRBV7-9,TGTGCCAGCAGCCTACTTGGAGACAGGGTGTTCACTGAAGCTTTCTTT,CASSLLGDRVFTEAFF
many,.,TRBJ2-3,TRBV25-1,TGTGCCAGCAGTGCGTCTAGCACAGATACGCAGTATTTT,CASSASSTDTQYF
.,TRBD2,TRBJ2-2,TRBV20-1,TGCAGTGCCGCGGGGGGCCCCTACACCGGGGAGCTGTTTTTT,CSAAGGPYTGELFF
many,.,TRBJ1-6,TRBV6-2/TRBV6-3,TGTGCCAGCAGTTACTCGAGGTTGGAAGAGGCAAGCTCCTATAATTCACCCCTCCACTTT,CASSYSRLEEASSYNSPLHF
few,.,TRBJ1-2,TRBV19,TGTGCCAGCAGTATAAGTTCGGTCTATGGCTACACCTTC,CASSISSVYGYTF
many,.,TRBJ2-7,TRBV27,TGTGCCACCGCGAAGGGGGGAGCCTACGAGCAGTACTTC,CATAKGGAYEQYF
many,.,TRBJ1-1,TRBV11-2,TGTGCCATCCTACCGGATGGGGCCCTGAACACTGAAGCTTTCTTT,CAILPDGALNTEAFF
many,.,TRBJ1-1,TRBV11-2,TGTGCCAGCAGCCCAGGGGTGCGCACTGAAGCTTTCTTT,CASSPGVRTEAFF
.,TRBD1,TRBJ2-1,TRBV15,TGTGCCACCAGGAGACTCCGGGACAGGGAGTTCTTC,CATRRLRDREFF
few,TRBD1,TRBJ1-2,TRBV13,TGTGCCAGCAGCCCGGGACAGGGGATAGGGGCTAACTATGGCTACACCTTC,CASSPGQGIGANYGYTF
.,.,TRBJ2-2,TRBV5-1,TGCGCCAGCAGCTTGGCCCCACAAGACACCGGGGAGCTGTTTTTT,CASSLAPQDTGELFF
many,TRBD2,TRBJ2-7,TRBV13,TGTGCCAGCAGCTTAGAGGGACTAGTCAATCCCCACGAGCAGTACTTC,CASSLEGLVNPHEQYF
many,TRBD1,TRBJ1-1,TRBV20-1,TGCAGTGCTCCCCGCCCGGGACAGCCCATGGGGACTGAAGCTTTCTTT,CSAPRPGQPMGTEAFF
many,TRBD1,TRBJ1-5,TRBV2,TGTGCCAGCAGTGGGAACGAACAGGGGCAGCCCCAGCATTTT,CASSGNEQGQPQHF
many,.,TRBJ1-5,TRBV30,TGTGCCTGGAGTACCATGAGGCGAGGTCAGCCCCAGCATTTT,CAWSTMRRGQPQHF
once,.,TRBJ2-5,TRBV20-1,TGCAGTGCTAGTATAGGGGGGAGGGAGACCCAGTACTTC,CSASIGGRETQYF
.,TRBD1,TRBJ1-2,TRBV9,TGTGCCAGCAGCTACGAGACAGGGGCCGGTTATGGCTACACCTTC,CASSYETGAGYGYTF
many,.,TRBJ1-1,TRBV27,TGTGCCAGCAGTTACGGGATAGAGACGAACACTGAAGCTTTCTTT,CASSYGIETNTEAFF
few,TRBD2,TRBJ2-1,TRBV20-1,TGCAGTGCTAGTGAGTTAGCGGGCGACAATGAGCAGTTCTTC,CSASELAGDNEQFF